The T cell receptor (beta chain) under discussion was sequenced for a study of blood T cell repertoires in COVID-19. Trimming shortened V by 0 bases and J by 2 bases, and 10 bases separated the two germline ends. This CDR3 is built from 15 residues. Germline-derived CDR1 and CDR2 are LGHNA and YNFKEQ. Libraries were prepared by immunoSEQ multiplex PCR; TCRdb keeps only in-frame clonotypes and omits some of them. The sample carries around 67,000 clones, roughly 81% recorded once. This sequence joins TRBV4-2 and TRBJ1-2; D may be TRBD1 (5 bases). The receptor's source is a man between 65 and 85 years old with acute or convalescent COVID-19. The specimen was peripheral blood. Written as DNA, the CDR3 is TGTGCCAGCAGCCAAGACGGCAGGGCCAACTATGGCTACACCTTC. Its translation: CASSQDGRANYGYTF.